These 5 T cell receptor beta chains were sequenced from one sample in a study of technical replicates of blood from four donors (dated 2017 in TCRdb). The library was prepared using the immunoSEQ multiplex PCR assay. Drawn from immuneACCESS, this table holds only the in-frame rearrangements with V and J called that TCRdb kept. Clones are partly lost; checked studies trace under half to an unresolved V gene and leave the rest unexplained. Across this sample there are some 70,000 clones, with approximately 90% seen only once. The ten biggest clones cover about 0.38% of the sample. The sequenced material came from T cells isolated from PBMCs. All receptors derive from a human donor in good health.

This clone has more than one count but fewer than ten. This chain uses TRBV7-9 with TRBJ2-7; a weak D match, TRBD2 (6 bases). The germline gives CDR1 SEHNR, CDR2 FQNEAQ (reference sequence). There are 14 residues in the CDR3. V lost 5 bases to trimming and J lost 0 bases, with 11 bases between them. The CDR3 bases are TGTGCCAGCAGCCGCTTAGCGGCCTCCTACGAGCAGTACTTC. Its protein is CASSRLAASYEQYF.

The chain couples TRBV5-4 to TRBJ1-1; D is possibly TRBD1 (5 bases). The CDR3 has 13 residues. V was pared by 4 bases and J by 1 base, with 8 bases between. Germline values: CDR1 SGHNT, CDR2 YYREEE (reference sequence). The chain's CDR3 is CASSNGQNTEAFF. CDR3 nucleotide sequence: TGTGCCAGCAGCAATGGACAGAACACTGAAGCTTTCTTT.

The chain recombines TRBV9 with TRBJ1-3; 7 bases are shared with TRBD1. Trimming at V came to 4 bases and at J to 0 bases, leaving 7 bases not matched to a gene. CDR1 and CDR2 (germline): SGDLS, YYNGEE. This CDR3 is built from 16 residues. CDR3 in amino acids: CASSPQGTLSGNTIYF. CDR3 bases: TGTGCCAGCAGCCCACAGGGGACCCTCTCTGGAAACACCATATATTTT.

CDR3 in amino acids: CASSPWGSGSMETQYF. The CDR3 DNA reads TGCGCCAGCAGCCCGTGGGGTAGCGGGAGTATGGAGACCCAGTACTTC. The chain links TRBV5-1 to TRBJ2-5; 9 bases fit TRBD2. The germline V gene encodes CDR1 SGHRS and CDR2 YFSETQ. V shed 4 bases, J shed 5 bases, and the junction held 12 bases outside the gene matches. This CDR3 is built from 16 residues. Looking up the rest from reference TRBV5-1 and TRBJ2-5 gives the full variable domain: KAGVTQTPRYLIKTRGQQVTLSCSPISGHRSVSWYQQTPGQGLQFLFEYFSETQRNKGNFPGRFSGRQFSNSRSEMNVSTLELGDSALYLCASSPWGSGSMETQYFGPGTRLLVL.

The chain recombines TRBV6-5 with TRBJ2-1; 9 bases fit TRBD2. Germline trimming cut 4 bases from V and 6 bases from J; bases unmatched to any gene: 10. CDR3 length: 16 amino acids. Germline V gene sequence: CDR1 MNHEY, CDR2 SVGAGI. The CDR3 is CASSSSGTSYSNEQFF. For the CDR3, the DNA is TGTGCCAGCAGTTCTTCCGGGACTAGCTATTCCAATGAGCAGTTCTTC.